The present T cell receptor (beta chain) was sequenced within a study of cytomegalovirus exposure and HLA in healthy donors. Study conclusions and caveats: Later, an analysis found that common viral pathogens appeared to be linked with several of the most significant clusters. When analyzed later, a missense DCLRE1C variant was found to be linked to TCR beta V- and J-gene trimming. In an earlier analysis, about 87% or about 30%: the productive usage of most TCR beta V segments.

Comment on this clone: The antigen remains undetermined.

PCR was performed using 60 Vbeta and 13 Jbeta primers. Assay used: immunoSEQ multiplex PCR; TCRdb lists only in-frame clones, some missing. The data show 160,000 or so clones, with 79% seen just once and 0.69% held by the top ten. After removal of 3 bases from V and 2 bases from J, the junction contained 6 bases not matched to a gene. CDR3 size: 17 residues. Germline V CDR1 and CDR2: LNHDA, SQIVND (reference sequence). The sequencing sample was made of PBMCs. The chain is built from TRBV19 and TRBJ2-6; TRBD1 agrees at 8 bases. This clonotype was obtained from a middle-aged woman in good health and CMV-seronegative. CDR3 amino acids: CASSILGTGTGANVLTF. The CDR3 DNA reads as TGTGCCAGTAGTATCCTCGGGACAGGTACTGGGGCCAACGTCCTGACTTTC.